This is a list of T cell receptor beta chains from one sample in a study of cytomegalovirus exposure and HLA in healthy donors. Only in-frame clones appear in the TCRdb table, and some are missing; sequencing was by immunoSEQ multiplex PCR. The sample holds 50,000 to 60,000 clones. Material: PBMCs. The source of these receptors is a woman aged 45-60 years in good health and CMV-seropositive. CDR3s include the opening cysteine and the closing phenylalanine or tryptophan. The D gene is left open where the match is weak. The size field is filled for only some rows; it gives once, few, many or a size class.

D: .; J: TRBJ1-3; size: .; V: TRBV5-1; CDR3: CASSFVGEGNTIYF; DNA: TGCGCCAGCAGCTTCGTAGGGGAAGGAAACACCATATATTTT
D: TRBD2; J: TRBJ2-2; size: .; V: TRBV2; CDR3: CASSPTSAGELFF; DNA: TGTGCCAGCAGTCCGACTAGCGCCGGGGAGCTGTTTTTT
D: TRBD2; J: TRBJ2-2; size: .; V: TRBV5-1; CDR3: CASSSVAGTNTGELFF; DNA: TGCGCCAGCAGCTCTGTAGCGGGCACGAACACCGGGGAGCTGTTTTTT
D: .; J: TRBJ1-3; size: .; V: TRBV4-1; CDR3: CASSQVTGTSSGNTIYF; DNA: TGCGCCAGCAGCCAAGTCACAGGAACCAGCTCTGGAAACACCATATATTTT
D: TRBD1; J: TRBJ2-7; size: .; V: TRBV2; CDR3: CADRVSMISYEQYF; DNA: TGTGCCGACAGGGTTTCAATGATATCCTACGAGCAGTACTTC
D: .; J: TRBJ1-1; size: .; V: TRBV19; CDR3: CASSPLQGFNTEAFF; DNA: TGTGCCAGTAGTCCCCTCCAGGGTTTCAACACTGAAGCTTTCTTT
D: TRBD1; J: TRBJ1-5; size: .; V: TRBV18; CDR3: CASSSTGGNQPQHF; DNA: TGTGCCAGCTCATCCACAGGGGGAAATCAGCCCCAGCATTTT
D: .; J: TRBJ2-6; size: .; V: TRBV30; CDR3: CAWAGGANVLTF; DNA: TGTGCCTGGGCCGGTGGGGCCAACGTCCTGACTTTC
D: .; J: TRBJ1-3; size: .; V: TRBV5-6; CDR3: CASSFGRLSGNTIYF; DNA: TGTGCCAGCAGCTTCGGCAGGCTCTCTGGAAACACCATATATTTT
D: .; J: TRBJ1-2; size: .; V: TRBV27; CDR3: CASSLGANYGYTF; DNA: TGTGCCAGCAGCCTGGGAGCGAACTATGGCTACACCTTC
D: .; J: TRBJ1-1; size: .; V: TRBV4-3; CDR3: CASSQVSGYTEAFF; DNA: TGCGCCAGCAGCCAAGTTTCAGGGTATACTGAAGCTTTCTTT
D: .; J: TRBJ2-7; size: medium-sized; V: TRBV2; CDR3: CASSLANYEQYF; DNA: TGTGCCAGCAGTCTAGCGAACTACGAGCAGTACTTC
D: .; J: TRBJ1-1; size: .; V: TRBV13; CDR3: CDPSQGGGWFPQNTEAFF; DNA: TGTGATCCTAGCCAGGGAGGAGGATGGTTCCCTCAGAACACTGAAGCTTTCTTT
D: .; J: TRBJ1-6; size: .; V: TRBV9; CDR3: CASSVDGALNSPLHF; DNA: TGTGCCAGCAGCGTAGATGGGGCCCTAAATTCACCCCTCCACTTT
D: .; J: TRBJ1-2; size: .; V: TRBV27; CDR3: CASSESGELYGYTF; DNA: TGTGCCAGCAGCGAATCCGGAGAACTTTATGGCTACACCTTC
D: TRBD2; J: TRBJ2-7; size: .; V: TRBV9; CDR3: CASSVEGGRTYEQYF; DNA: TGTGCCAGCAGCGTCGAGGGCGGGAGGACCTACGAGCAGTACTTC
D: .; J: TRBJ2-5; size: .; V: TRBV4-2; CDR3: CASSQGSGRETQYF; DNA: TGTGCCAGCAGCCAAGGTTCAGGGAGGGAGACCCAGTACTTC
D: TRBD1; J: TRBJ1-6; size: .; V: TRBV4-1; CDR3: CASSQVIVQGAGSPLHF; DNA: TGCGCCAGCAGCCAAGTGATAGTCCAGGGGGCTGGTTCACCCCTCCACTTT
D: .; J: TRBJ2-2; size: .; V: TRBV28; CDR3: CASSPLDRTGELFF; DNA: TGTGCCAGCAGTCCCCTCGACAGAACCGGGGAGCTGTTTTTT
D: TRBD1; J: TRBJ2-5; size: .; V: TRBV19; CDR3: CASSPTGGVETQYF; DNA: TGTGCCAGTAGTCCGACAGGGGGCGTAGAGACCCAGTACTTC
D: .; J: TRBJ2-3; size: .; V: TRBV5-4; CDR3: CASSSRLGDTQYF; DNA: TGTGCCAGCAGCTCCCGACTCGGGGATACGCAGTATTTT
D: .; J: TRBJ1-5; size: .; V: TRBV19; CDR3: CASSIAGINQPQHF; DNA: TGTGCCAGTAGTATAGCGGGAATCAATCAGCCCCAGCATTTT
D: TRBD2; J: TRBJ2-3; size: .; V: TRBV18; CDR3: CASSRTSGGIDTQYF; DNA: TGTGCCAGCTCACGGACTAGCGGGGGTATAGATACGCAGTATTTT
D: TRBD2; J: TRBJ2-3; size: .; V: TRBV10-3; CDR3: CAISGGGPTDTQYF; DNA: TGTGCCATCAGTGGCGGGGGGCCCACAGATACGCAGTATTTT
D: TRBD1; J: TRBJ1-2; size: .; V: TRBV19; CDR3: CASTRTGTGYTF; DNA: TGTGCCAGTACCAGGACAGGGACAGGCTACACCTTC
D: TRBD1; J: TRBJ1-1; size: .; V: TRBV4-2; CDR3: CASSQGTGLLENTEAFF; DNA: TGTGCCAGCAGCCAAGGGACAGGGCTTCTCGAGAACACTGAAGCTTTCTTT
D: .; J: TRBJ1-2; size: .; V: TRBV7-9; CDR3: CASPGEGTGYGYTF; DNA: TGTGCCAGCCCGGGGGAAGGGACCGGCTATGGCTACACCTTC
D: TRBD2; J: TRBJ2-3; size: .; V: TRBV19; CDR3: CAAGEGGGTDTQYF; DNA: TGTGCCGCGGGGGAGGGAGGAGGTACAGATACGCAGTATTTT
D: TRBD1; J: TRBJ1-6; size: .; V: TRBV6-5; CDR3: CASSYTDRPYSPLHF; DNA: TGTGCCAGCAGTTACACGGACAGGCCCTATTCACCCCTCCACTTT